The entry below describes one T cell receptor (beta chain). While infection was still active, Seattle patients were enrolled and then followed longitudinally. These data come from a study of blood T cell repertoires in COVID-19. Study summary: From the United States, Italy and Spain came samples of acute and convalescent COVID-19.

The CDR3 runs to 10 residues. V lost 5 bases and J lost 9, with 7 bases in between. From germline, CDR1 is MDHEN and CDR2 SYDVKM. How the authors handled the data: Reference gene primers were amplified, and this amplification served to estimate nucleated cell counts. Clones were read by immunoSEQ multiplex PCR, and TCRdb kept only the in-frame ones, dropping some. The DNA gave D and trimming, while V, J and clone size come from that table. Among around 300,000 clones listed, 80% to 95% were seen once. This TCR derives from a woman aged 25 to 39 with COVID-19, enrolled during active disease. Sequencing input: peripheral blood. This chain joins TRBV28 and TRBJ1-1, with D possibly being TRBD1 (5 bases). The CDR3 DNA reads as TGTGCCAGCAGTGCAGGGAAAGCTTTCTTT. Translated, it gives CASSAGKAFF.